The T cell receptor beta chain described here comes from a study of beta chain features in type 1 diabetes. Study-wide points: Within each of all four CD4+ subsets, Type 1 diabetes patients had TCRB CDR3s that were moderately but significantly shorter. Short templates might get an advantage during PCR, and this would be equal in patients and controls.

Only a few counts were recorded for this clone. Its target is not known. Trimming took 5 bases from V and 5 from J; bases not matched to a gene: 2. CDR1 is SEHNR, CDR2 FQNEAQ, per germline (reference sequence). CDR3 length equals 13 residues. Populations obtained by sorting all exceeded 98% purity. The isolated RNA, all of it, was reverse transcribed, so expressed TCRB transcripts were what got sequenced. Some clones are missing from TCRdb's copy, which holds only in-frame ones; the method was immunoSEQ multiplex PCR. Among over 150,000 clones, approximately 8.1% were seen once, and the ten largest hold more than 0.75%.

The sequencing sample was made of central memory CD4+ T cells from blood. This receptor was identified in a woman aged 40 to 50 with type 1 diabetes. The chain combines TRBV7-9 with TRBJ1-5; 8 bases fit TRBD1. CDR3 coding DNA: TGTGCCAGCAGCCCGGACAGGGATCAGCCCCAGCATTTT. Its protein is CASSPDRDQPQHF.